This T cell receptor (beta chain) was sequenced in a study of T cells after posttransplantation cyclophosphamide. The study, taken as a whole, reports: Donor-recipient repertoire similarity was low at 1-2 months, rising over year one. Recipient CMV seropositivity and CMV reactivation strongly tracked TRB clonality.

Concerning this clone: The antigen is unknown.

The naive gate required viable CD3+CD4+ or CD3+CD8+ cells with CCR7+CD45RA+CD45RO-CD95-CD27+CD28+ phenotype. Libraries were prepared by immunoSEQ multiplex PCR; TCRdb keeps only in-frame clonotypes and omits some of them. In the table there are tens of thousands of clones, roughly nine tenths of which are singletons. The sequenced material came from naive CD4+ T cells sorted from blood. The origin of this receptor is a man under 40 in good health and a related stem cell transplant donor.

The CDR3 loop reads CASRQATNEKLFF. CDR3 sequence (DNA): TGCGCCAGCAGACAAGCAACTAATGAAAAACTGTTTTTT. The V gene is TRBV5-1, the J gene TRBJ1-4; no firm D call. The germline V and J ends were trimmed by 5 bases and 0 bases, with 5 bases remaining between them. Germline V gene lookup returns CDR1 SGHRS and CDR2 YFSETQ. The CDR3 length is 13 residues.